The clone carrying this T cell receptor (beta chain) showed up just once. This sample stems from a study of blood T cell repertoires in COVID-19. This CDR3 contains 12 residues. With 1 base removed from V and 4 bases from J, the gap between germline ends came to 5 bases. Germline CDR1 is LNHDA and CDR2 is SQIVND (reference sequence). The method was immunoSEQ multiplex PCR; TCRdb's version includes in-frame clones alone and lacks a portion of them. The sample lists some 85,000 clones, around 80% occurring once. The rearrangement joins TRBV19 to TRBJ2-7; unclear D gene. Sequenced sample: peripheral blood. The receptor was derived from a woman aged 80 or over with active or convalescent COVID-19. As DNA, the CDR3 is TGTGCCAGTAGTATAGCAGGTTACGAGCAGTACTTC. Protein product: CASSIAGYEQYF.